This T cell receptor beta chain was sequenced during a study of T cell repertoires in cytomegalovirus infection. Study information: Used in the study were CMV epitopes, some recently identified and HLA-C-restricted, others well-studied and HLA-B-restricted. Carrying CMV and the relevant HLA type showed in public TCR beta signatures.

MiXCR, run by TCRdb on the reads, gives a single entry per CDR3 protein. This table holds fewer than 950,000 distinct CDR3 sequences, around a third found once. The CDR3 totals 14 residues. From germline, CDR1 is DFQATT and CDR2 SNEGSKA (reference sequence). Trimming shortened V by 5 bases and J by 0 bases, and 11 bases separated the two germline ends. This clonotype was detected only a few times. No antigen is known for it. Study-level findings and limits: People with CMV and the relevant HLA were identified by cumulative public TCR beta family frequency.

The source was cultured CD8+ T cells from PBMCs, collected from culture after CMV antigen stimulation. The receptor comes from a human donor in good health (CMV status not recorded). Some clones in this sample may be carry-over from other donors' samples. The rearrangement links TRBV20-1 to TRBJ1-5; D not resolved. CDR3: CSAPGAYSNQPQHF. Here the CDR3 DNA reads TGCAGTGCTCCCGGAGCTTATAGCAATCAGCCCCAGCATTTT.